The entry that follows covers one T cell receptor beta chain sequence. Its antigen is still unknown. CD45RO-negative, CCR7-selected cells formed the naive CD8 fraction, which excluded terminally differentiated effector memory CD45RA+ cells. The data were taken from a study of shared clonotypes between healthy human individuals. Study outcomes and limitations: Non-shared clonotypes had lower generation probabilities than clonotypes shared by all four sorted-subset donors. Represented diversity, genetic and exposure-history alike, was limited by few donors.

TCRdb's table, derived via immunoSEQ multiplex PCR, lists solely in-frame clones and lacks some. The sample carries around 2,000,000 clones, about 95% recorded once. Sequenced: naive CD8+ T cells sorted from blood. The TCR comes from a man aged 18-30 years in good health.

CDR3 in amino acids: CASSGALATDTQYF. The CDR3 nucleotides are TGTGCCAGCAGCGGGGCACTAGCGACAGATACGCAGTATTTT. The chain joins TRBV13 to TRBJ2-3, with TRBD2 matching over 7 bases. Germline V lookup: CDR1 PRHDT, CDR2 FYEKMQ (reference sequence). The CDR3 contains 14 residues. With 5 bases clipped from V and 3 bases from J, the junction kept 5 bases outside the gene matches.